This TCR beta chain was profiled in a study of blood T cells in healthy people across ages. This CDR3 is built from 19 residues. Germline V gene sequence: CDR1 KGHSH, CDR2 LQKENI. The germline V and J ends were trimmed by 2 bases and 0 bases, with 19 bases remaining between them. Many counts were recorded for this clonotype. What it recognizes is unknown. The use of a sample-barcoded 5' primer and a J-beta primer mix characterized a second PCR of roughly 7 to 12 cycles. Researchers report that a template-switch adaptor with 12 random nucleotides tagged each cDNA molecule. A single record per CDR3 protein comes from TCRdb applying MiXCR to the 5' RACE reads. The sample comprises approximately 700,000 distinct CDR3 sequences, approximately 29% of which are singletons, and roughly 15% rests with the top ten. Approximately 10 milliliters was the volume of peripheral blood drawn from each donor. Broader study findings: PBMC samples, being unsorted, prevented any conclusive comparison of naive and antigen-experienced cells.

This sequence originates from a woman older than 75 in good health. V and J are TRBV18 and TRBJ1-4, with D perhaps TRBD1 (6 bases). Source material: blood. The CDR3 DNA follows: TGTGCCAGCTCACCATTTCTGCAGGGGTCGGAAGCAACTAATGAAAAACTGTTTTTT. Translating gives CASSPFLQGSEATNEKLFF.